A selection of T cell receptor beta chains follows, all from one sample in a study of blood T cell repertoires in COVID-19. Some clones are missing from TCRdb's copy, which holds only in-frame ones; the method was immunoSEQ multiplex PCR. The sample includes a few hundred thousand clones, 80% to 90% seen only once; the top ten take roughly 4%. Sequenced material: PBMCs or T cells enriched from blood (not recorded which). The origin of the receptors is a woman in her twenties or thirties who had recovered from COVID-19. The CDR3 runs from the conserved cysteine through the conserved F or W. A D gene is named only where the DNA matches it firmly. Only part of the rows carry a size: once, few, many, or a class if the clone is expanded.

TRBV28	.	.	TRBJ1-6	TGTGCCAGCAGGATGGCAGGACCCCTCCACTTT	CASRMAGPLHF
TRBV19	.	.	TRBJ1-1	TGTGCCAGTAGACGCAGGGACACTGAAGCTTTCTTT	CASRRRDTEAFF
TRBV6-5	TRBD1	.	TRBJ1-2	TGTGCCAGCAGACCGACAGGGTCATATGGCTACACCTTC	CASRPTGSYGYTF
TRBV20-1	.	.	TRBJ2-6	TGCAGTGCTAGTTCAGGGGTTGGCTCTGGGGCCAACGTCCTGACTTTC	CSASSGVGSGANVLTF
TRBV3-1/TRBV3-2	TRBD2	.	TRBJ2-3	TGTGCCAGCAGCGCTTATAGCGGGGGTCGCACAGATACGCAGTATTTT	CASSAYSGGRTDTQYF
TRBV29-1	.	.	TRBJ2-5	TGCAGCGTTGTAATGGAGACCCAGTACTTC	CSVVMETQYF
TRBV9	.	.	TRBJ1-1	TGTGCCAGCAGCCTGGGACAGAACACTGAAGCTTTCTTT	CASSLGQNTEAFF
TRBV27	TRBD2	.	TRBJ2-1	TGTGCCAGCAGTATCGAGCGGGAGCCTTACAATGAGCAGTTCTTC	CASSIEREPYNEQFF
TRBV14	TRBD2	.	TRBJ2-1	TGTGCCAGCAGCCATCGGTTGGCTAGCGGGGGACCCAATGAGCAGTTCTTC	CASSHRLASGGPNEQFF
TRBV28	.	.	TRBJ2-2	TGTGCCAGCTCGCAGGGTTCCGGGGAGCTGTTTTTT	CASSQGSGELFF
TRBV6-5	TRBD1	.	TRBJ1-5	TGTGCCAGCAGTTGGAAAGGACAGGGCAATCAGCCCCAGCATTTT	CASSWKGQGNQPQHF
TRBV9	TRBD1	.	TRBJ2-2	TGTGCCAGCAGCGTTGGGGACAGACAGAACACCGGGGAGCTGTTTTTT	CASSVGDRQNTGELFF
TRBV27	.	.	TRBJ1-2	TGTGCCAGCAGTTTATCGAAGCCCTCGGGTTGGCACTATGGCTACACCTTC	CASSLSKPSGWHYGYTF
TRBV28	.	many	TRBJ1-1	TGTGCCAGCAGTTTCCTCGGAGCGGGGGGTAAAGAAGCTTTCTTT	CASSFLGAGGKEAFF
TRBV5-8	TRBD1	.	TRBJ2-7	TGTGCCAGCAGCTTGGACGACAGGGGCGTCTACGAGCAGTACTTC	CASSLDDRGVYEQYF
TRBV30	.	.	TRBJ1-4	TGTGCCTGGATGGCAGGCGAGAATGAAAAACTGTTTTTT	CAWMAGENEKLFF
TRBV28	.	.	TRBJ2-7	TGTGCCAGCAGTTGGCGGTACGAGCAGTACTTC	CASSWRYEQYF
TRBV2	.	.	TRBJ2-5	TGTGCCAGCAGGACAGAAGGGACCCAGTACTTC	CASRTEGTQYF
TRBV4-1	TRBD2	.	TRBJ2-2	TGCGCCAAATTTAGCGGGGGCACCGGGGAGCTGTTTTTT	CAKFSGGTGELFF
TRBV6-2/TRBV6-3	TRBD2	.	TRBJ2-3	TGTGCCAGCAGTTACTCGAAAGGGACTAGCGGGGGGGCTTGGAGCACAGATACGCAGTATTTT	CASSYSKGTSGGAWSTDTQYF
TRBV28	TRBD1	few	TRBJ1-2	TGTGCCAGCAAGGAACAGGGGCCTAACTATGGCTACACCTTC	CASKEQGPNYGYTF
TRBV7-9	.	.	TRBJ2-3	TGTGCCAGCAGCCAGGGTCGAAGGGAAAGCACAGATACGCAGTATTTT	CASSQGRRESTDTQYF
TRBV5-1	TRBD1	once	TRBJ2-2	TGCGCCAGCAGCCCCAGACAGGGAAGGGCCGGGGAGCTGTTTTTT	CASSPRQGRAGELFF
TRBV16	.	.	TRBJ2-3	TGTGCCAGCAGCCCATTCCAGCGGGCCACAGATACGCAGTATTTT	CASSPFQRATDTQYF
TRBV7-2	.	.	TRBJ2-5	TGTGCCAGCAGCGGTCAGGGAAGGGAGACCCAGTACTTC	CASSGQGRETQYF
TRBV3-1/TRBV3-2	TRBD1	.	TRBJ2-7	TGTGCCAGCAGTTTAACAGGGGGCTCCTACGAGCAGTACTTC	CASSLTGGSYEQYF
TRBV7-9	TRBD2	.	TRBJ2-7	TGTGCCAGCAGCTCTAGACTAGCGCCCTACGAGCAGTACTTC	CASSSRLAPYEQYF
TRBV7-2	TRBD2	.	TRBJ2-2	TGTGCCAGCAGCCCCCCAGGGCTAGCGGGAGGCACCGGGGAGCTGTTTTTT	CASSPPGLAGGTGELFF
TRBV3-1/TRBV3-2	.	once	TRBJ1-3	TGTGCCAGCAGCCAGGGGGCTAGAAACACCATATATTTT	CASSQGARNTIYF
TRBV19	TRBD1	.	TRBJ1-2	TGTGCCAGTAGGCCCCAGGGGGCGCACGGCTACACCTTC	CASRPQGAHGYTF
TRBV29-1	TRBD1	once	TRBJ2-5	TGCAGCGTTGACCTGACAGGGAGCGAGACCCAGTACTTC	CSVDLTGSETQYF
TRBV29-1	TRBD1	once	TRBJ2-2	TGCAGCGTTGGGGGACAGGGAGGCACCGGGGAGCTGTTTTTT	CSVGGQGGTGELFF
TRBV6-5	TRBD1	.	TRBJ1-2	TGTGCCAGCAGTTACCCGGGACAGAGATATGGCTACACCTTC	CASSYPGQRYGYTF
TRBV7-6	TRBD2	.	TRBJ2-1	TGTGCCAGCAGCTTAGATCCTTGGCGGGGGGGCCTCGATGAGCAGTTCTTC	CASSLDPWRGGLDEQFF
TRBV7-3	TRBD2	.	TRBJ2-2	TGTGCCAGCAGCTTAATGAGCTTCGCGGGAGGGTCCGGGGAGCTGTTTTTT	CASSLMSFAGGSGELFF
TRBV19	TRBD1	.	TRBJ2-1	TGTGCCAGTAGTATCCAGGGGGAAACCTACAATGAGCAGTTCTTC	CASSIQGETYNEQFF
TRBV4-2	.	.	TRBJ1-4	TGTGCCAGCAGCCAAGTACTAGAGGGAGCCAAAAATGAAAAACTGTTTTTT	CASSQVLEGAKNEKLFF
TRBV29-1	.	.	TRBJ2-1	TGCAGCGTCGCCTACCAGACTAGTTCAGCAGTTCATCAGTTCTTC	CSVAYQTSSAVHQFF
TRBV18	.	.	TRBJ1-1	TGTGCCAGCTCACCCTTTGTGGAGGTTATTGAAGCTTTCTTT	CASSPFVEVIEAFF
TRBV2	.	.	TRBJ1-1	TGTGCCAGCAGACAACCCCGTCGGGCGGGGAACACTGAAGCTTTCTTT	CASRQPRRAGNTEAFF
TRBV5-6	.	.	TRBJ2-7	TGTGCCAGCAGCTTGTTCAGGGTCTACGAGCAGTACTTC	CASSLFRVYEQYF
TRBV10-1	.	.	TRBJ1-1	TGCGCCAGCAGAGAGAATGCGGACAAGGCTGAAGCTTTCTTT	CASRENADKAEAFF
TRBV7-9	.	once	TRBJ2-2	TGTGCCAGCAGCTTCCCCGGCGGGCTAAACACCGGGGAGCTGTTTTTT	CASSFPGGLNTGELFF